Listed below are T cell receptor beta chains from one sample, sequenced in a study of cytomegalovirus exposure and HLA in healthy donors. Using immunoSEQ multiplex PCR, the repertoire was profiled, and TCRdb retains in-frame clones only, with some absent. The sample has 310,000 or so clones; about 87% are singletons. Sequenced: PBMCs. The receptors originated from a woman younger than 35 in good health and CMV-seronegative. Both conserved end residues are part of each CDR3. Fields, in order: J gene, V gene, clone size, D gene, CDR3 protein, CDR3 DNA. D genes are given only for firm matches. Rows give clone size only sometimes, using once, few, many, or a class for an expanded clone.

TRBJ2-3 | TRBV5-4 | . | TRBD2 | CASSARLAGRDTQYF | TGTGCCAGCAGCGCCCGACTAGCGGGCAGAGATACGCAGTATTTT
TRBJ2-1 | TRBV5-6 | . | TRBD1 | CASSSTGTGVNEQFF | TGTGCCAGCAGTTCTACCGGGACAGGGGTCAATGAGCAGTTCTTC
TRBJ1-4 | TRBV7-8 | . | . | CASSDRRFGNEKLFF | TGTGCCAGCAGCGACCGCAGGTTTGGGAATGAAAAACTGTTTTTT
TRBJ2-7 | TRBV4-1 | . | TRBD1 | CASSQAGTAIYEQYF | TGCGCCAGCAGCCAGGCCGGGACAGCGATTTACGAGCAGTACTTC
TRBJ2-3 | TRBV5-5 | . | . | CASSRDPLTDTQYF | TGTGCCAGCAGCCGAGATCCTCTCACAGATACGCAGTATTTT
TRBJ1-1 | TRBV9 | . | . | CASSETGFTEAFF | TGTGCCAGCAGCGAAACAGGGTTCACTGAAGCTTTCTTT
TRBJ2-2 | TRBV27 | . | . | CASSFRQNTGELFF | TGTGCCAGCAGTTTTAGACAGAACACCGGGGAGCTGTTTTTT
TRBJ1-1 | TRBV30 | . | . | CAWGAGTEAFF | TGTGCCTGGGGGGCGGGAACTGAAGCTTTCTTT
TRBJ2-7 | TRBV11-3 | . | TRBD1 | CASSPRLAGGVHEQYF | TGTGCCAGCAGCCCCAGATTGGCAGGGGGCGTCCACGAGCAGTACTTC
TRBJ2-7 | TRBV10-3 | once | . | CAISALSEQYF | TGTGCCATCAGTGCCCTCTCCGAGCAGTACTTC
TRBJ2-7 | TRBV5-1 | . | TRBD2 | CASSLGLAGGINEQYF | TGCGCCAGCAGCTTAGGGCTAGCGGGGGGGATAAACGAGCAGTACTTC
TRBJ1-2 | TRBV9 | . | TRBD1 | CASSVGQGTYGYTF | TGTGCCAGCAGCGTAGGACAGGGGACCTATGGCTACACCTTC
TRBJ1-4 | TRBV7-9 | . | TRBD1 | CASSLDRGVEKLFF | TGTGCCAGCAGCTTGGACAGGGGTGTTGAAAAACTGTTTTTT
TRBJ2-1 | TRBV9 | once | TRBD1 | CASSLDRRQFF | TGTGCCAGCAGCCTGGACAGGAGGCAGTTCTTC
TRBJ2-3 | TRBV7-9 | . | . | CASSPPGLEFTDTQYF | TGTGCCAGCAGCCCCCCCGGACTGGAATTCACAGATACGCAGTATTTT
TRBJ2-7 | TRBV5-5 | . | TRBD1 | CASSLGQEAYEQYF | TGTGCCAGCAGCCTGGGACAGGAAGCCTACGAGCAGTACTTC
TRBJ2-7 | TRBV4-2 | . | TRBD2 | CASSQGSYSGGAQEQYF | TGTGCCAGCAGCCAAGGTTCGTATAGCGGGGGGGCCCAGGAGCAGTACTTC
TRBJ2-3 | TRBV7-8 | . | TRBD1 | CASSFPDRGRHTQYF | TGTGCCAGCAGCTTCCCGGACAGGGGGCGACATACGCAGTATTTT
TRBJ1-2 | TRBV2 | . | . | CASSAIDYYGYTF | TGTGCCAGCAGTGCCATAGATTACTATGGCTACACCTTC
TRBJ1-4 | TRBV5-1 | . | . | CASSPTPSGANEKLFF | TGCGCCAGCAGCCCTACCCCCTCGGGGGCTAATGAAAAACTGTTTTTT
TRBJ2-7 | TRBV5-4 | . | . | CASSLGPAIGYEQYF | TGTGCCAGCAGTTTGGGACCTGCGATCGGGTACGAGCAGTACTTC
TRBJ2-2 | TRBV29-1 | . | TRBD1 | CSVEVSMGGQGIHTGELFF | TGCAGCGTTGAAGTTAGCATGGGGGGACAGGGGATCCACACCGGGGAGCTGTTTTTT
TRBJ1-2 | TRBV19 | . | TRBD1 | CASSTGQDPDYGYTF | TGTGCCAGTAGTACAGGACAGGATCCGGACTATGGCTACACCTTC
TRBJ2-3 | TRBV5-6 | . | TRBD2 | CASSLRLAVSTDTQYF | TGTGCCAGCAGCTTGAGGCTAGCGGTAAGCACAGATACGCAGTATTTT
TRBJ2-7 | TRBV5-1 | once | TRBD1 | CASTGQGAYEQYF | TGCGCCAGCACGGGACAGGGGGCCTACGAGCAGTACTTC
TRBJ2-5 | TRBV5-1 | . | . | CASRGAVQETQYF | TGCGCCAGCAGGGGGGCCGTCCAAGAGACCCAGTACTTC
TRBJ1-2 | TRBV2 | . | TRBD1 | CASSADRENGYTF | TGTGCCAGCAGCGCCGACAGGGAAAACGGCTACACCTTC
TRBJ2-7 | TRBV5-1 | . | TRBD1 | CASSKWGQDYEQYF | TGCGCCAGCAGCAAATGGGGACAGGACTACGAGCAGTACTTC
TRBJ2-5 | TRBV10-3 | . | TRBD1 | CAISDHTGGAGETQYF | TGTGCCATCAGTGACCACACAGGGGGTGCGGGAGAGACCCAGTACTTC
TRBJ1-2 | TRBV7-9 | once | TRBD1 | CASSLEQGANYGYTF | TGTGCCAGCAGCTTAGAACAGGGGGCGAACTATGGCTACACCTTC
TRBJ2-3 | TRBV25-1 | . | . | CASSEARVTDTQYF | TGTGCCAGCAGTGAAGCCAGGGTCACAGATACGCAGTATTTT
TRBJ2-7 | TRBV10-3 | once | . | CAISAREAYEQYF | TGTGCCATCAGCGCGAGAGAAGCCTACGAGCAGTACTTC
TRBJ2-7 | TRBV5-1 | . | TRBD2 | CASSPGGPKYEQYF | TGCGCCAGCAGTCCGGGGGGGCCAAAATACGAGCAGTACTTC
TRBJ2-5 | TRBV5-4 | . | TRBD2 | CASSFLLAGGEETQYF | TGTGCCAGCAGCTTCCTCCTAGCGGGGGGGGAAGAGACCCAGTACTTC
TRBJ2-5 | TRBV7-9 | . | TRBD2 | CSSGTVAGQETQYF | TGTTCCAGCGGGACCGTGGCGGGACAAGAGACCCAGTACTTC
TRBJ2-3 | TRBV5-6 | . | . | CASTPLGLTSTDTQYF | TGTGCCAGCACACCGTTGGGCCTCACTAGCACAGATACGCAGTATTTT
TRBJ2-7 | TRBV27 | . | TRBD1 | CASSFIRGPYEQYF | TGTGCCAGCAGTTTCATCAGGGGGCCCTACGAGCAGTACTTC
TRBJ2-7 | TRBV7-7 | . | . | CASSLSQGAYEQYF | TGTGCCAGCAGCTTATCACAGGGTGCCTACGAGCAGTACTTC
TRBJ2-3 | TRBV13 | . | TRBD1 | CASLLRDSFTDTQYF | TGTGCCAGCCTCCTCCGGGACAGCTTTACAGATACGCAGTATTTT
TRBJ2-5 | TRBV13 | once | TRBD2 | CASSHGLAEETQYF | TGTGCCAGCAGCCACGGACTAGCGGAAGAGACCCAGTACTTC